This TCR beta chain is drawn from a study of tumor-infiltrating lymphocytes in localized non-small cell lung cancer. The method was immunoSEQ multiplex PCR; TCRdb's version includes in-frame clones alone and lacks a portion of them. The sample includes 25,000 to 30,000 clones, over 75% of them seen just once. There are 16 residues in the CDR3. V lost 2 bases to trimming and J lost 2 bases; unmatched junction nucleotides: 7. CDR1 and CDR2 from the germline V gene are KGHSH and LQKENI. The source material was lung tumor tissue. This rearrangement joins TRBV18 to TRBJ2-5; 8 bases line up with TRBD1. The receptor's source is a human donor with non-small cell lung cancer. This chain's CDR3 is CASSPVLRDRQETQYF. The CDR3 DNA reads as TGTGCCAGCTCACCAGTTCTCCGGGACAGGCAAGAGACCCAGTACTTC.